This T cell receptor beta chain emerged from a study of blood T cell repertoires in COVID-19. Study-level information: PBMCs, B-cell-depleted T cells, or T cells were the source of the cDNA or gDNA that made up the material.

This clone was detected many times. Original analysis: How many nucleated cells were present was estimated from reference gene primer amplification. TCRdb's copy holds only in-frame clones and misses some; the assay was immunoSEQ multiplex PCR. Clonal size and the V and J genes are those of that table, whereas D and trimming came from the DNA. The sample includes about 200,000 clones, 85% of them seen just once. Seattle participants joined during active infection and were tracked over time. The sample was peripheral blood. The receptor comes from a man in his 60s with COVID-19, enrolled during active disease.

CDR3 in DNA: TGTGCCAGCAGTTACGATACCAGGGGAACGTCCGGGGAGCTGTTTTTT. Its translation: CASSYDTRGTSGELFF. The chain joins TRBV6-5 to TRBJ2-2; D perhaps matches TRBD1 (6 bases). CDR3 length: 16 amino acids. V lost 2 bases, J lost 6 bases, and 16 bases lay in between. Germline lookup yields CDR1 MNHEY and CDR2 SVGAGI.